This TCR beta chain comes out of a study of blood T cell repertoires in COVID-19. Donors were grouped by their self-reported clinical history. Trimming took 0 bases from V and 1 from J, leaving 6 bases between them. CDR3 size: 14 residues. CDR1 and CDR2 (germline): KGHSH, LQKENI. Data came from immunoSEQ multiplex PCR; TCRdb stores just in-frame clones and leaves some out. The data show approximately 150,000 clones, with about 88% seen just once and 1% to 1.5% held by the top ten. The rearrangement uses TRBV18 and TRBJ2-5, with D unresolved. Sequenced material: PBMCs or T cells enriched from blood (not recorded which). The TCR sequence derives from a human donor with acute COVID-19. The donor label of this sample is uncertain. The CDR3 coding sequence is TGTGCCAGCTCACCACCCGCGTTCCAAGAGACCCAGTACTTC. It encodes CASSPPAFQETQYF.